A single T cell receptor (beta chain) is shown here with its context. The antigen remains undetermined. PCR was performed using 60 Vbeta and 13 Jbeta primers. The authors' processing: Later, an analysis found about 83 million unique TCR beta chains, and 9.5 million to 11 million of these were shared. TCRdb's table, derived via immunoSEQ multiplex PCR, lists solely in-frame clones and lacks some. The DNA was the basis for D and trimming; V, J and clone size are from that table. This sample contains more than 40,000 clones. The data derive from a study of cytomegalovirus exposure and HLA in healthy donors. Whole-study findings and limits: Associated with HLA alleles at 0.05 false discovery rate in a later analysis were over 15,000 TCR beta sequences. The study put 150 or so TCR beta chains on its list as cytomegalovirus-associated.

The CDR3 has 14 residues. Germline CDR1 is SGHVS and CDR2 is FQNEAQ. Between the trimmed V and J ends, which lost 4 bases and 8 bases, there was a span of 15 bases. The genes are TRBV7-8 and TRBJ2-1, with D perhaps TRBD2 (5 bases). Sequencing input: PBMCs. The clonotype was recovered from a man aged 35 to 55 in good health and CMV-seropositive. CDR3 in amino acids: CASSSPRTGDEQFF. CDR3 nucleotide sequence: TGTGCCAGCAGCTCTCCCCGGACTGGGGATGAGCAGTTCTTC.